The rows below give T cell receptor beta chains drawn from one sample of a study of T cell changes during pregnancy in multiple sclerosis. This table comes from immunoSEQ multiplex PCR, and its TCRdb copy is limited to in-frame clones, with some not included. The sample contains about 27,000 clones, roughly 90% of which appear only once. The source material was CD8+ T cells from peripheral blood mononuclear cells, sampled in the second trimester of pregnancy. All receptors come from a female donor with multiple sclerosis, enrolled in a pregnancy study. CDR3s include the opening cysteine and the closing phenylalanine or tryptophan. The order of the fields is J gene, V gene, clone size, D gene, CDR3 protein, CDR3 DNA. D genes are given only for firm matches. Clone sizes are given selectively: once, few, many, or a class where the clone is expanded.

>TRBJ2-7|TRBV2|NA|TRBD1
CASSEYLGTGDNEQYF
TGTGCCAGCAGTGAGTACCTGGGGACAGGGGACAACGAGCAGTACTTC
>TRBJ2-3|TRBV6-4|NA|TRBD2
CASSDSSGGATDTQYF
TGTGCCAGCAGTGACTCTAGCGGGGGGGCCACAGATACGCAGTATTTT
>TRBJ1-6|TRBV5-4|NA|TRBD1
CASSGGDRRNSPLHF
TGTGCCAGCAGCGGAGGGGACAGGCGCAATTCACCCCTCCACTTT
>TRBJ2-3|TRBV9|NA|TRBD1
CASSRFGDRGLWTDTQYF
TGTGCCAGCAGCCGATTCGGGGACAGGGGGCTGTGGACAGATACGCAGTATTTT
>TRBJ2-7|TRBV30|NA|NA
CAWSVWYRVYEQYF
TGTGCCTGGAGTGTTTGGTACAGGGTCTACGAGCAGTACTTC
>TRBJ2-5|TRBV5-6|NA|NA
CASSLDRTHQETQYF
TGTGCCAGCAGCTTGGATCGGACTCACCAAGAGACCCAGTACTTC
>TRBJ2-1|TRBV4-1|NA|NA
CASSQESGGLFYNEQFF
TGCGCCAGCAGCCAAGAATCGGGGGGCCTCTTCTACAATGAGCAGTTCTTC
>TRBJ2-1|TRBV6-5|NA|NA
CASSPTSRSYNEQFF
TGTGCCAGCAGCCCAACTAGCCGCTCTTACAATGAGCAGTTCTTC
>TRBJ1-1|TRBV7-9|NA|TRBD1
CASSAGVGQGARNTEAFF
TGTGCCAGCAGCGCCGGCGTGGGACAGGGGGCGAGGAACACTGAAGCTTTCTTT
>TRBJ1-4|TRBV4-3|NA|NA
CASSPRTGQIRLFF
TGCGCCAGCAGCCCCCGGACCGGACAAATTCGACTGTTTTTT
>TRBJ1-6|TRBV28|NA|NA
CASSFPGFGNSPLHF
TGTGCCAGCAGTTTTCCGGGGTTTGGAAATTCACCCCTCCACTTT
>TRBJ1-1|TRBV9|NA|TRBD1
CASSPSTGETTEAFF
TGTGCCAGCAGCCCATCGACAGGGGAGACCACTGAAGCTTTCTTT
>TRBJ2-1|TRBV5-5|NA|NA
CASSPLPEAALFSSYNEQFF
TGTGCCAGCAGCCCCCTACCCGAAGCGGCTCTCTTTAGCTCCTACAATGAGCAGTTCTTC
>TRBJ1-1|TRBV19|NA|NA
CASSIERSEAFF
TGTGCCAGTAGTATTGAGAGGTCTGAAGCTTTCTTT
>TRBJ2-1|TRBV5-6|NA|NA
CASSLLNEQFF
TGTGCCAGCAGCTTGTTAAATGAGCAGTTCTTC
>TRBJ1-6|TRBV19|NA|NA
CASTSISSGGSPLHF
TGTGCCAGTACGTCTATCAGTTCGGGGGGTTCACCCCTCCACTTT
>TRBJ2-7|TRBV5-4|NA|NA
CASSPTGGPARF
TGTGCCAGCAGCCCTACGGGGGGCCCGGCGAGGTTC
>TRBJ1-2|TRBV15|NA|NA
CATSEGAATNYGYTF
TGTGCCACCAGCGAAGGGGCAGCCACTAACTATGGCTACACCTTC
>TRBJ1-4|TRBV19|NA|NA
CASRRAGDEKLFF
TGTGCTTCAAGGAGGGCGGGGGATGAAAAACTGTTTTTT
>TRBJ2-2|TRBV6-4|NA|TRBD2
CASSALAGVSGELFF
TGTGCCAGCAGTGCGCTAGCGGGGGTATCTGGGGAGCTGTTTTTT
>TRBJ2-7|TRBV23-1|once|NA
CASSPGEPLNEQYF
TGCGCCAGCAGTCCGGGAGAGCCTTTGAACGAGCAGTACTTC
>TRBJ1-5|TRBV6-1|NA|TRBD1
CASSALTGGNQPQHF
TGTGCCAGCAGTGCCCTGACAGGGGGCAATCAGCCCCAGCATTTT
>TRBJ1-3|TRBV6-6|NA|NA
CASTEGNTIYF
TGTGCCAGCACCGAGGGAAACACCATATATTTT
>TRBJ2-7|TRBV5-6|once|NA
CASSFQGLEQYF
TGTGCCAGCAGCTTTCAGGGACTCGAGCAGTACTTC
>TRBJ2-7|TRBV6-5|NA|NA
CASSPNRYSSYEQYF
TGTGCCAGCAGCCCAAACAGGTACTCCTCCTACGAGCAGTACTTC
>TRBJ2-7|TRBV23-1|NA|NA
CAIWAAYEQYF
TGCGCCATTTGGGCAGCCTACGAGCAGTACTTC
>TRBJ1-6|TRBV19|NA|NA
CASTHRTYNSPLHF
TGTGCCAGTACCCACAGGACCTATAATTCACCCCTCCACTTT
>TRBJ1-1|TRBV2|NA|TRBD1
CASRDRGEAFF
TGTGCCAGCAGGGACAGGGGTGAAGCTTTCTTT
>TRBJ1-1|TRBV27|NA|NA
CASSLKGITEAFF
TGTGCCAGCAGTTTAAAGGGGATCACTGAAGCTTTCTTT
>TRBJ2-7|TRBV10-1|few|NA
CASSELPAYEQYF
TGCGCCAGCAGTGAGTTACCGGCCTACGAGCAGTACTTC
>TRBJ1-1|TRBV27|NA|NA
CASSSSSGEMNTEAFF
TGTGCCAGCAGTTCCTCGAGCGGGGAGATGAACACTGAAGCTTTCTTT
>TRBJ2-7|TRBV28|NA|TRBD1
CASRLRDRGYYEQYF
TGTGCCAGCAGACTGCGGGACAGGGGATACTACGAGCAGTACTTC
>TRBJ1-4|TRBV7-6|NA|TRBD1
CASSFDRDEKLFF
TGTGCCAGCAGCTTCGACAGGGATGAAAAACTGTTTTTT
>TRBJ2-5|TRBV30|NA|TRBD2
CACQRGLGETQYF
TGTGCCTGTCAGCGGGGACTAGGGGAGACCCAGTACTTC
>TRBJ2-7|TRBV6-1|few|NA
CASSEEQGNSYEQYF
TGTGCCAGCAGTGAAGAACAGGGAAACTCCTACGAGCAGTACTTC
>TRBJ2-3|TRBV27|NA|NA
CASSLEGDTQYF
TGTGCCAGCAGTTTAGAGGGAGATACGCAGTATTTT
>TRBJ2-5|TRBV4-3|NA|TRBD2
CASSQDLILGGGETQYF
TGCGCCAGCAGCCAAGATCTCATCCTCGGGGGGGGAGAGACCCAGTACTTC
>TRBJ2-1|TRBV27|NA|TRBD1
CASSSDRSYNEQFF
TGTGCCAGCAGTTCGGACAGGTCCTACAATGAGCAGTTCTTC
>TRBJ2-1|TRBV11-2|NA|TRBD2
CASSFRGGKPSYNEQFF
TGTGCCAGCAGTTTCCGCGGGGGGAAGCCTTCCTACAATGAGCAGTTCTTC
>TRBJ2-5|TRBV6-5|NA|TRBD1
CASSADRGRETQYF
TGTGCCAGCAGCGCTGACAGGGGGCGTGAGACCCAGTACTTC
>TRBJ1-6|TRBV27|NA|NA
CASSFTGITPLHF
TGTGCCAGCAGTTTCACGGGGATTACCCCCCTCCACTTT
>TRBJ2-7|TRBV5-6|NA|NA
CASSVGLVSEQYF
TGTGCCAGCAGCGTGGGATTAGTTTCCGAGCAGTACTTC
>TRBJ2-7|TRBV6-5|NA|NA
CASSYFFGYEQYF
TGTGCCAGCAGTTACTTTTTCGGCTACGAGCAGTACTTC
>TRBJ2-7|TRBV12-5|NA|NA
CASVRDPWNEQYF
TGTGCTAGTGTGCGGGACCCCTGGAACGAGCAGTACTTC
>TRBJ1-6|TRBV7-9|many|TRBD1
CASSPGTGASPLHF
TGTGCCAGCAGCCCCGGGACAGGGGCTTCACCCCTCCACTTT
>TRBJ2-2|TRBV28|medium-sized|TRBD2
CASSPGTRDNGELFF
TGTGCCAGCAGCCCAGGGACTAGAGATAACGGGGAGCTGTTTTTT
>TRBJ1-1|TRBV2|NA|TRBD1
CASSEPGTGNTEAFF
TGTGCCAGCAGTGAACCTGGGACAGGGAACACTGAAGCTTTCTTT
>TRBJ2-3|TRBV15|NA|NA
CATSRGESVGTQYF
TGTGCCACCAGCAGAGGTGAAAGTGTCGGTACGCAGTATTTT
>TRBJ1-1|TRBV5-4|NA|TRBD1
CASSLGSQGARGTEAFF
TGTGCCAGCAGCTTGGGGTCCCAGGGGGCGCGAGGGACTGAAGCTTTCTTT
>TRBJ1-2|TRBV5-6|NA|TRBD1
CASSPNRGSYGYTF
TGTGCCAGCAGTCCCAACAGGGGTAGCTATGGCTACACCTTC
>TRBJ2-5|TRBV14|NA|TRBD2
CASSHPLAGLGRETQYF
TGTGCCAGCAGCCACCCGTTAGCGGGGTTGGGGCGAGAGACCCAGTACTTC
>TRBJ1-1|TRBV4-1|NA|NA
CASSHPGGEAEAFF
TGCGCCAGCAGCCATCCGGGGGGCGAGGCTGAAGCTTTCTTT
>TRBJ1-1|TRBV5-1|NA|NA
CASSLEKTAYTEAFF
TGCGCCAGCAGCCTGGAAAAGACAGCGTACACTGAAGCTTTCTTT
>TRBJ2-7|TRBV7-9|NA|TRBD2
CASSFGTSGFYEQYF
TGTGCCAGCAGCTTTGGGACTAGCGGTTTCTACGAGCAGTACTTC
>TRBJ1-2|TRBV5-1|few|TRBD1
CASRQGQANYGYTF
TGCGCCAGCAGGCAAGGACAGGCTAACTATGGCTACACCTTC
>TRBJ2-7|TRBV7-9|NA|TRBD1
CASSLEGADRQEQYF
TGTGCCAGCAGCTTAGAGGGCGCGGACAGGCAAGAGCAGTACTTC
>TRBJ2-2|TRBV5-1|NA|TRBD2
CASSLLAGGLVLTGELFF
TGCGCCAGCAGCTTGCTAGCGGGGGGCTTGGTCTTGACCGGGGAGCTGTTTTTT